This note documents a single TCR beta chain sequence. The antigen is undetermined. This sample was taken from a study of response to subunit inactivated influenza vaccine. Study-level findings and limits: It was the authors' suggestion that each seasonal influenza vaccination recruits few new T cells.

TCRdb passed the RT-PCR reads through MiXCR, listing each CDR3 protein once. This sample yields hundreds of thousands of distinct CDR3 sequences, of which more than 11% are seen a single time; less than 7% belongs to the top ten. Germline V gives CDR1 LNHNV, CDR2 YYDKDF (reference sequence). V was trimmed by 1 base and J by 3 bases, leaving 13 bases between them. This CDR3 is 16 amino acids long. This clonotype was sampled from a man aged 45 to 65 who received an inactivated influenza vaccine. The chain combines TRBV15 with TRBJ1-3; possibly TRBD1 for D (5 bases). Source: PBMCs from blood, taken around two weeks before vaccination. The DNA of the CDR3 is TGTGCCACCAGCAGAGCGGAGGGGTCGTTTGGAAACACCATATATTTT. Amino acids: CATSRAEGSFGNTIYF. Full variable domain (rest looked up from reference TRBV15 and TRBJ1-3): DAMVIQNPRYQVTQFGKPVTLSCSQTLNHNVMYWYQQKSSQAPKLLFHYYDKDFNNEADTPDNFQSRRPNTSFCFLDIRSPGLGDTAMYLCATSRAEGSFGNTIYFGEGSWLTVV.